These 17 T cell receptor beta chains were sequenced from one sample in a study of blood T cell repertoires in COVID-19. Here immunoSEQ multiplex PCR was the method, and the copy in TCRdb shows in-frame clones only, minus some. In the table there are roughly 280,000 clones, around 90% of which are singletons. Specimen: peripheral blood. These receptors came from a man aged 50-60 years with acute or convalescent COVID-19.

The chain recombines TRBV5-5 with TRBJ1-4, with D possibly TRBD1 on 6 matching bases. Germline V gives CDR1 SGHKS, CDR2 YYEKEE (reference sequence). V was trimmed by 4 bases and J by 8 bases, leaving 15 bases between them. The CDR3 contains 14 residues. The CDR3 region is CASSLGGGGEKLFF. The CDR3 coding sequence is TGTGCCAGCAGCCTAGGAGGTGGGGGCGAAAAACTGTTTTTT. Drawing the rest from reference TRBV5-5 and TRBJ1-4, the complete variable domain is DAGVTQSPTHLIKTRGQQVTLRCSPISGHKSVSWYQQVLGQGPQFIFQYYEKEERGRGNFPDRFSARQFPNYSSELNVNALLLGDSALYLCASSLGGGGEKLFFGSGTQLSVL.

The chain has TRBV4-1 and TRBJ2-1; 11 nucleotides line up with TRBD2. V shed 0 bases and J 7 bases; nucleotides not matched to a gene: 11. Germline CDR1 MGHRA, CDR2 YSYEKL. The CDR3 runs to 18 residues. The CDR3 here is CASSQDRGSGGARNEQFF. CDR3 DNA: TGCGCCAGCAGCCAAGATAGAGGTAGCGGGGGGGCGAGGAATGAGCAGTTCTTC.

This clone was counted many times. V gene TRBV30 combines with J gene TRBJ1-5, with TRBD1 as a possible D gene (6 bases). The germline gives CDR1 GTSNPN, CDR2 SVGIG (reference sequence). Trimming shortened V by 1 base and J by 5 bases, and 15 bases separated the two germline ends. The CDR3 runs 15 residues. The CDR3 DNA is TGTGCCTGGAGTGAAGGGGGGGATTACCATCAGCCCCAGCATTTT. It yields the protein CAWSEGGDYHQPQHF.

This rearrangement joins TRBV5-8 to TRBJ1-2, with D possibly TRBD1 on 6 matching bases. V lost 1 base and J 6 bases, leaving 13 bases between the germline ends. Germline values: CDR1 SGHTS, CDR2 YDEGEE. This CDR3 has 14 residues. For the CDR3, the DNA is TGTGCCAGCAGCTTGAACAGGGAAGCGAATGGCTACACCTTC. Its protein product is CASSLNREANGYTF.

The CDR3 coding sequence is TGTGCCAGCAGTGAATATCAGGGCTATGGCTACACCTTC. Protein: CASSEYQGYGYTF. The gene calls are TRBV6-1 and TRBJ1-2; D perhaps matches TRBD1 (5 bases). The V and J ends lost 2 bases and 4 bases respectively, with 8 bases between them. There are 13 residues in the CDR3. Germline V gives CDR1 MNHNS, CDR2 SASEGT.

The V call is TRBV27, the J call TRBJ2-2; a possible D gene is TRBD2 (6 bases). Germline V gene lookup returns CDR1 MNHEY and CDR2 SMNVEV (reference sequence). V lost 1 base and J 4 bases, leaving 16 bases between the germline ends. The CDR3 runs to 17 residues. This chain's CDR3 is CASSLFWRGEGTGELFF. CDR3 coding DNA: TGTGCCAGCAGTTTATTTTGGAGGGGCGAGGGCACCGGGGAGCTGTTTTTT.

A single count supports this clone. The CDR3 DNA reads TGTGCCAGCAGTTACCCCCTCGGGGGGATTGGCACTGAAGCTTTCTTT. It yields the protein CASSYPLGGIGTEAFF. This rearrangement joins TRBV6-5 to TRBJ1-1; D might be TRBD1 (5 bases). The CDR3 extends over 16 amino acids. Trimming removed 2 bases at V and 4 bases at J, with 17 bases between. Per germline, CDR1 MNHEY and CDR2 SVGAGI.

This clone occurred a few times. This chain links TRBV4-1 with TRBJ1-1, with unresolved D. The CDR3 runs 16 residues. Trimming left V 6 bases short and J 1 base short, with 18 bases between. The germline CDR1 and CDR2 sequences are MGHRA and YSYEKL. The CDR3 here is CASRTGHTGRNTEAFF. The CDR3 region has the DNA TGCGCCAGCAGAACCGGGCACACCGGGAGGAACACTGAAGCTTTCTTT.

The rearrangement uses TRBV27 and TRBJ2-5; 8 bases align to TRBD2. V was clipped by 6 bases and J by 7 bases; unmatched bases: 19. There are 17 residues in the CDR3. Germline V gene data show CDR1 as MNHEY and CDR2 as SMNVEV (reference sequence). This chain's CDR3 is CASSSKQHSSGHGTQYF. The CDR3 region has the DNA TGTGCCAGCAGCTCCAAACAACACTCTAGCGGGCATGGGACCCAGTACTTC.

The CDR3 region is CASSPLGQGEAFF. CDR3 in DNA: TGTGCCAGTAGCCCCTTAGGACAGGGTGAAGCTTTCTTT. This chain links TRBV19 with TRBJ1-1, with 8 bases aligning to TRBD1. CDR3 length: 13 amino acids. V shed 6 bases, J shed 7 bases, and the junction held 7 bases outside the gene matches. CDR1 is LNHDA and CDR2 is SQIVND in the germline V gene (reference sequence).

The chain links TRBV3-1 (or the pseudogene TRBV3-2) to TRBJ1-5; a possible D gene is TRBD1 (6 bases). V was clipped by 4 bases and J by 6 bases, with 16 bases between them. The CDR3 is 15 amino acids. Germline CDR1 LGHDT, CDR2 YNNKEL (reference sequence). The CDR3 region is CASSRGTTGFQPQHF. As DNA, the CDR3 is TGTGCCAGCAGCCGCGGAACAACAGGGTTTCAGCCCCAGCATTTT.

The CDR3 nucleotides read TGCAGTGCTACGAGGATCACGCCCCAGCATTTT. Translating it yields CSATRITPQHF. J is TRBJ1-5 and V is TRBV20-1; D is ambiguous. Per germline, CDR1 DFQATT and CDR2 SNEGSKA (reference sequence). The CDR3 runs to 11 residues. With 4 bases removed from V and 9 bases from J, the gap between germline ends came to 10 bases.

The rearrangement joins TRBV11-2 to TRBJ2-7, with D perhaps TRBD2 (6 bases). CDR1 and CDR2 from the germline V gene are SGHAT and FQNNGV. V was pared by 2 bases and J by 4 bases, with 6 bases between. The CDR3 runs to 12 residues. Here the CDR3 DNA reads TGTGCCAGCAGCTTACGGGGGTACGAGCAGTACTTC. This translates into CASSLRGYEQYF. Full variable domain (missing parts from reference TRBV11-2 and TRBJ2-7): EAGVAQSPRYKIIEKRQSVAFWCNPISGHATLYWYQQILGQGPKLLIQFQNNGVVDDSQLPKDRFSAERLKGVDSTLKIQPAKLEDSAVYLCASSLRGYEQYFGPGTRLTVT.

The chain recombines TRBV6-5 with TRBJ1-2, with 8 bases aligning to TRBD1. Germline values: CDR1 MNHEY, CDR2 SVGAGI. The trim removed 6 bases at V and 6 bases at J, leaving 6 bases unmatched. The CDR3 has 13 residues. The CDR3 sequence is CASRLQGADGYTF. The CDR3 nucleotides are TGTGCCAGCAGACTGCAGGGGGCTGATGGCTACACCTTC.

The chain couples TRBV7-6 to TRBJ2-7, with a possible D match to TRBD2 (5 bases). Trimming stripped 0 bases from V and 3 bases from J, with 12 bases between. Germline V gives CDR1 SGHVS, CDR2 FNYEAQ. This CDR3 is built from 15 residues. CDR3 sequence (DNA): TGTGCCAGCAGCTTAGCGGACTTCGGGGTCTACGAGCAGTACTTC. Encoded protein: CASSLADFGVYEQYF.

The CDR3 region is CASSPGLAALRAKNIQYF. CDR3 DNA sequence: TGTGCCAGCAGCCCGGGACTAGCGGCCCTTCGGGCCAAAAACATTCAGTACTTC. The chain is built from TRBV7-2 and TRBJ2-4; TRBD2 agrees at 11 bases. Germline loops: CDR1 SGHTA, CDR2 FQGNSA. V dropped 5 bases and J dropped 1; count of bases not matched to a gene: 10. The CDR3 is 18 residues long.

This clone occurred once. This sequence joins TRBV10-3 and TRBJ2-7, with D uncertain. Trimming removed 2 bases at V and 1 base at J, with 12 bases between. Germline lookup yields CDR1 ENHRY and CDR2 SYGVKD. CDR3 length: 15 amino acids. The CDR3 DNA reads as TGTGCCATCAGTGAGGCGGTAGGAACATCCTACGAGCAGTACTTC. Encoded protein: CAISEAVGTSYEQYF.